This T cell receptor (beta chain) was recorded in a study of cytomegalovirus exposure and HLA in healthy donors. Study information: An early release of data contained roughly 86 million unique TCRs, which came from HLA-typed donors.

Primers: 60 Vbeta forward and 13 Jbeta reverse. TCRdb's copy holds only in-frame clones and misses some; the assay was immunoSEQ multiplex PCR. Among fewer than 130,000 clones listed, roughly 80% were seen once. The sample comprised PBMCs. The receptor's source is a man aged 30-40 years in good health and CMV-seropositive.

The CDR3 reads CAISRDRANEQYF. The CDR3 DNA follows: TGTGCCATCAGCAGGGACAGGGCTAACGAGCAGTACTTC. The rearrangement uses TRBV10-3 and TRBJ2-7; 9 bases are shared with TRBD1. This CDR3 comprises 13 residues. Trimming cost V 6 bases and J 5 bases; bases outside gene matches: 5. Germline V gene sequence: CDR1 ENHRY, CDR2 SYGVKD.